The rows below give T cell receptor beta chains drawn from one sample of a study of blood T cell repertoires in COVID-19. Generated by immunoSEQ multiplex PCR, the TCRdb table keeps only in-frame clones and is missing some. The sample consists of approximately 470,000 clones, approximately 86% of them appearing once. Sequencing was carried out using PBMCs or T cells enriched from blood (not recorded which). The receptors derive from a woman between 18 and 29 years old who had recovered from COVID-19. The CDR3 runs from the conserved cysteine through the conserved F or W. D genes are given only for firm matches. Only some rows state a clone size, as once, few, many or a class for expanded clones.

size,J,D,V,DNA,CDR3
NA,TRBJ2-3,NA,TRBV12-5,TGTGCTAGTGGTTTGGGTGAGCGGGCGTGGCAGTATTTT,CASGLGERAWQYF
NA,TRBJ1-2,NA,TRBV3-1/TRBV3-2,TGTGCCAGCAGCCGCGGGGGGCGGGATACAAACTATGGCTACACCTTC,CASSRGGRDTNYGYTF
NA,TRBJ2-1,TRBD2,TRBV7-2,TGTGCCAGCAGCCTCCGGACTAGCGGGGGCCTTTCAGGGCAGTTCTTC,CASSLRTSGGLSGQFF
NA,TRBJ1-5,TRBD1,TRBV5-4,TGTGCCAGCAGCCCGACAGGGGGACAGCCCCAGCATTTT,CASSPTGGQPQHF
NA,TRBJ1-4,TRBD1,TRBV2,TGTGCCAGCAGTGAGGACAGGGTGATTGAAAAACTGTTTTTT,CASSEDRVIEKLFF
NA,TRBJ1-1,TRBD1,TRBV29-1,TGCAGCGTTGAGGAGGGGGCAGGGACTGAAGCTTTCTTT,CSVEEGAGTEAFF
NA,TRBJ2-3,TRBD2,TRBV7-9,TGTGCCAGCAGCCTCACTAGCGGGGGCACAGATACGCAGTATTTT,CASSLTSGGTDTQYF
NA,TRBJ1-1,NA,TRBV5-4,TGTGCCAGCCTAAACTCCGGGGTTGGGACTGAAGCTTTCTTT,CASLNSGVGTEAFF
NA,TRBJ1-5,NA,TRBV28,TGTGCCAGCAGTCCCCCTAGTCTGGTTCAGCCCCAGCATTTT,CASSPPSLVQPQHF
once,TRBJ2-6,TRBD1,TRBV29-1,TGCAGCGTCGGGGGACAGGGGACCCCTGGGGCCAACGTCCTGACTTTC,CSVGGQGTPGANVLTF
NA,TRBJ2-6,NA,TRBV7-2,TGTGCCAGCAGCTTAGTCTCGGTCTCTGGGGCCAACGTCCTGACTTTC,CASSLVSVSGANVLTF
NA,TRBJ2-3,NA,TRBV7-9,TGTGCCAGCAGCTCATTCACAGATACGCAGTATTTT,CASSSFTDTQYF
NA,TRBJ1-2,TRBD1,TRBV29-1,TGCAGCGTTGAGGGACAGTGGGCGCAATATGGCTACACCTTC,CSVEGQWAQYGYTF
NA,TRBJ2-3,TRBD2,TRBV7-2,TGTGCCAGCAGTTTTGGTAGCGGGGCTAGCACAGATACGCAGTATTTT,CASSFGSGASTDTQYF
NA,TRBJ2-6,TRBD1,TRBV6-1,TGTGCCAGCAGTGAAGGCACAGGGGCAGACGCTGGGGCCAACGTCCTGACTTTC,CASSEGTGADAGANVLTF
few,TRBJ1-5,NA,TRBV23-1,TGCGCCAGCAGTCGGCTTTGTCAGGGTGGGCAGCCCCAGCATTTT,CASSRLCQGGQPQHF
NA,TRBJ1-1,NA,TRBV6-5,TGTGCCAGCTGTCGGGGAAGATATACTGAAGCTTTCTTT,CASCRGRYTEAFF
NA,TRBJ2-1,TRBD2,TRBV11-3,TGTGCCAGCAGCGGGCTAGCGGGGGGCAATGAGCAGTTCTTC,CASSGLAGGNEQFF
NA,TRBJ2-3,TRBD1,TRBV6-4,TGTGCCAGCAGTGGGACAGGGGGCGCAGATACGCAGTATTTT,CASSGTGGADTQYF
NA,TRBJ2-1,TRBD1,TRBV6-5,TGTGCCAGCAGTTACTTTTACGGGACAGAAGGGGGTAAGCAGTTCTTC,CASSYFYGTEGGKQFF
NA,TRBJ1-6,NA,TRBV30,TGTGCCTGGAGTGTACAGCAGACCTATAATTCACCCCTCCACTTT,CAWSVQQTYNSPLHF
NA,TRBJ2-7,TRBD2,TRBV6-5,TGTGCCAGCCTGGGGTGGACTAGCGGCTACGAGCAGTACTTC,CASLGWTSGYEQYF
NA,TRBJ2-1,TRBD2,TRBV5-5,TGTGCCAGCACCTTCCGGCGGGGGGGCGGAAATGAGCAGTTCTTC,CASTFRRGGGNEQFF
NA,TRBJ1-2,NA,TRBV6-5,TGTGCCAGCATGACCGGGTTCTTTTCTAACTATGGCTACACCTTC,CASMTGFFSNYGYTF